This is a list of T cell receptor beta chains from one sample in a study of early T cells in non-severe SARS-CoV-2 infection. From the 5' RACE reads, TCRdb called clonotypes with MiXCR, one entry per CDR3 protein. The table lists around 50,000 distinct CDR3 sequences, 12% of them singletons. Specimen: whole blood. These receptors came from an adult who was a healthcare worker with PCR-confirmed SARS-CoV-2 infection or an uninfected control (not recorded which). CDR3s include the opening cysteine and the closing phenylalanine or tryptophan. D genes are given only for firm matches. Size tells how often a clone was seen (once, few, many) or the class of an expanded clone, and some rows leave it out.

j_call | v_call | cdr3_length | d_call | clone_size | cdr3_aa | cdr3_nt
TRBJ2-3 | TRBV5-1 | 14 | - | - | CASSLDIVIDTQYF | TGCGCCAGCAGCTTGGACATCGTCATAGATACGCAGTATTTT
TRBJ2-5 | TRBV5-4 | 13 | TRBD1 | - | CASSWDRGETQYF | TGTGCCAGCAGTTGGGACAGGGGTGAGACCCAGTACTTC
TRBJ2-7 | TRBV27 | 15 | TRBD1 | many | CASSFKGANSYEQYF | TGTGCCAGCAGTTTTAAGGGGGCCAACTCCTACGAGCAGTACTTC
TRBJ2-7 | TRBV11-1 | 15 | - | many | CASSPWTEIFYEQYF | TGTGCCAGCAGCCCCTGGACAGAAATATTCTACGAGCAGTACTTC
TRBJ2-7 | TRBV20-1 | 14 | TRBD2 | few | CSAPSTSGRYEQYF | TGCAGTGCTCCCTCGACTAGCGGGAGGTACGAGCAGTACTTC
TRBJ2-7 | TRBV7-9 | 15 | - | - | CASSHRDRMGDEQYF | TGTGCCAGCAGCCATCGGGATAGGATGGGCGACGAGCAGTACTTC
TRBJ2-3 | TRBV20-1 | 13 | - | - | CSPKDPSTDTQYF | TGCAGTCCAAAAGATCCTAGCACAGATACGCAGTATTTT
TRBJ1-5 | TRBV6-1 | 16 | - | - | CASSEASRGRNQPQHF | TGTGCCAGCAGTGAAGCGAGCAGGGGTCGCAATCAGCCCCAGCATTTT
TRBJ2-3 | TRBV2 | 12 | - | - | CASSDRTDTQYF | TGTGCCAGCAGTGACCGGACAGATACGCAGTATTTT
TRBJ2-1 | TRBV18 | 19 | TRBD2 | many | CASSPQGGLAGSSYNEQFF | TGTGCCAGCTCACCCCAGGGGGGACTAGCGGGGAGCTCCTACAATGAGCAGTTCTTC
TRBJ1-1 | TRBV18 | 14 | - | many | CASSPEQGFAEAFF | TGTGCCAGCTCACCAGAACAGGGTTTTGCTGAAGCTTTCTTT
TRBJ2-2 | TRBV28 | 13 | - | many | CASGLKGAGELFF | TGTGCCAGTGGTCTTAAGGGAGCCGGGGAGCTGTTTTTT
TRBJ2-6 | TRBV24-1 | 14 | - | - | CATSARAGANVLTF | TGTGCCACCAGTGCGAGGGCTGGGGCCAACGTCCTGACTTTC
TRBJ1-5 | TRBV28 | 14 | - | - | CASHVGGRAQPQHF | TGTGCCAGCCATGTAGGGGGGCGGGCTCAGCCCCAGCATTTT
TRBJ2-1 | TRBV10-3 | 15 | TRBD2 | many | CAISDSGSGRGEQFF | TGTGCCATCAGTGATTCGGGTAGCGGGAGGGGTGAGCAGTTCTTC
TRBJ2-1 | TRBV5-4 | 16 | - | many | CASTPLTGTLYNEQFF | TGTGCCAGCACCCCCCTTACCGGGACTCTCTACAATGAGCAGTTCTTC
TRBJ1-1 | TRBV27 | 11 | - | many | CASSSTRGAFF | TGTGCCAGCAGTTCAACTCGAGGAGCTTTCTTT
TRBJ2-1 | TRBV5-4 | 14 | - | few | CASSTWRSYNEQFF | TGTGCCAGCAGCACCTGGCGCTCCTACAATGAGCAGTTCTTC
TRBJ2-7 | TRBV12-3/TRBV12-4 | 13 | TRBD2 | - | CASSTTSGYEQYF | TGTGCCAGCAGTACCACTAGCGGTTACGAGCAGTACTTC
TRBJ2-7 | TRBV10-1 | 14 | - | few | CASSDQGPLHEQYF | TGCGCCAGCAGTGACCAGGGTCCCCTCCACGAGCAGTACTTC
TRBJ2-5 | TRBV5-1 | 13 | TRBD1 | few | CASTTGTEETQYF | TGCGCCAGCACGACTGGGACAGAGGAGACCCAGTACTTC
TRBJ2-3 | TRBV12-3/TRBV12-4 | 18 | TRBD2 | - | CASSSSRGLAGLTDTQYF | TGTGCCAGCAGTTCCTCCCGCGGGCTAGCGGGTCTCACAGATACGCAGTATTTT
TRBJ2-7 | TRBV6-2/TRBV6-3 | 15 | TRBD2 | few | CASSYLGGRASEQYF | TGTGCCAGCAGTTACCTAGGCGGGAGGGCAAGCGAGCAGTACTTC
TRBJ1-2 | TRBV5-1 | 15 | - | - | CASSLEDTTNYGYTF | TGCGCCAGCAGTTTGGAGGACACGACTAACTATGGCTACACCTTC
TRBJ2-4 | TRBV20-1 | 16 | - | few | CSAREWETVAKNIQYF | TGCAGTGCTAGAGAGTGGGAAACTGTAGCCAAAAACATTCAGTACTTC
TRBJ1-1 | TRBV18 | 15 | - | many | CASSPQGVMNTEAFF | TGTGCCAGCTCACCACAGGGAGTCATGAACACTGAAGCTTTCTTT
TRBJ2-3 | TRBV9 | 15 | - | few | CASSVERGAGDTQYF | TGTGCCAGCAGCGTGGAGAGGGGGGCGGGAGATACGCAGTATTTT
TRBJ1-1 | TRBV7-4 | 15 | - | - | CASSNRRSRRTEAFF | TGTGCCAGCAGCAATAGGCGGTCGCGGAGGACTGAAGCTTTCTTT
TRBJ1-1 | TRBV11-1 | 11 | TRBD1 | few | CASSSGQKAFF | TGTGCCAGCAGCTCGGGACAGAAAGCTTTCTTT
TRBJ2-2 | TRBV27 | 16 | TRBD2 | many | CASRPGLGFLTGELFF | TGTGCCAGCAGGCCTGGACTAGGATTCTTAACCGGGGAGCTGTTTTTT
TRBJ2-1 | TRBV9 | 15 | TRBD2 | - | CASSVRLAGNNEQFF | TGTGCCAGCAGCGTTCGACTAGCGGGAAACAATGAGCAGTTCTTC
TRBJ2-7 | TRBV7-2 | 12 | - | few | CALPSRCYEQYF | TGTGCCCTACCCTCGAGGTGCTACGAGCAGTACTTC
TRBJ1-1 | TRBV5-5 | 15 | TRBD1 | - | CASSLGTGVNTVAFF | TGTGCCAGCAGCTTGGGGACAGGAGTAAACACTGTAGCTTTCTTT
TRBJ2-5 | TRBV7-9 | 15 | - | few | CASSPLAVSGETQYF | TGTGCCAGCAGCCCCCTCGCGGTGAGCGGAGAGACCCAGTACTTC
TRBJ2-7 | TRBV6-1 | 13 | - | - | CASSEGAGDEQYF | TGTGCCAGCAGTGAAGGTGCAGGGGACGAGCAGTACTTC
TRBJ2-1 | TRBV7-2 | 16 | TRBD2 | few | CASSLGLAGGWNEQFF | TGTGCCAGCAGCTTAGGCCTAGCGGGAGGTTGGAATGAGCAGTTCTTC
TRBJ1-5 | TRBV5-6 | 14 | - | many | CASRRGAEDQPQHF | TGTGCCAGCAGAAGGGGAGCCGAAGATCAGCCCCAGCATTTT
TRBJ2-1 | TRBV29-1 | 13 | - | many | CSVVTSTYNEQFF | TGCAGCGTTGTAACGTCTACTTACAATGAGCAGTTCTTC
TRBJ1-1 | TRBV7-8 | 14 | - | many | CASSPARGGTEAFF | TGTGCCAGCAGCCCCGCCCGGGGAGGAACTGAAGCTTTCTTT
TRBJ1-3 | TRBV9 | 14 | - | few | CASSPGDPTDTIYF | TGTGCCAGCAGCCCTGGGGACCCAACGGACACCATATATTTT
TRBJ2-7 | TRBV6-2/TRBV6-3 | 15 | TRBD2 | - | CASTPSGSPSYEQYF | TGTGCCAGCACCCCTAGCGGGAGCCCATCCTACGAGCAGTACTTC
TRBJ1-2 | TRBV20-1 | 13 | TRBD1 | - | CSATQGAGYGYTF | TGCAGTGCTACGCAGGGGGCGGGCTATGGCTACACCTTC
TRBJ1-1 | TRBV28 | 14 | TRBD1 | once | CASSLRQGMAEAFF | TGTGCCAGCAGTCTGAGACAGGGTATGGCTGAAGCTTTCTTT
TRBJ2-7 | TRBV29-1 | 12 | TRBD1 | many | CSVETQGAEQYF | TGCAGCGTTGAAACCCAGGGGGCCGAGCAGTACTTC
TRBJ2-3 | TRBV6-4 | 14 | TRBD2 | - | CASSVAGTTDTQYF | TGTGCCAGCAGTGTAGCGGGAACCACAGATACGCAGTATTTT
TRBJ1-4 | TRBV7-6 | 16 | - | many | CASSLASGATNEKLFF | TGTGCCAGCAGCTTAGCCTCAGGTGCAACTAATGAAAAACTGTTTTTT
TRBJ2-7 | TRBV28 | 14 | - | many | CASSLLTNSYEQYF | TGTGCCAGCAGTTTATTGACTAACTCCTACGAGCAGTACTTC